Each of the 2 T cell receptor beta chains below was sequenced from the same sample in a study of blood T cell repertoires in COVID-19. Some clones are missing from TCRdb's copy, which holds only in-frame ones; the method was immunoSEQ multiplex PCR. Here the sample spans under 250,000 clones, over 75% being singletons. Sequenced sample: peripheral blood. All receptors come from a woman between 65 and 79 years old with COVID-19, enrolled during active disease.

The chain couples TRBV6-2 or TRBV6-3 to TRBJ1-1; D call uncertain. This CDR3 has 15 amino acids. CDR1 is MNHEY and CDR2 is SVGEGT in the germline V gene. The V and J ends lost 5 bases and 2 bases respectively, with 15 bases between them. The CDR3 protein is CASSNLIQSNTEAFF. CDR3 coding DNA: TGTGCCAGCAGTAACCTCATACAGAGCAACACTGAAGCTTTCTTT.

The DNA of the CDR3 is TGTGCCAGCAGCCAAATGTCCACAGGGTCATATGTTGAGGGTACTGAAGCTTTCTTT. Protein sequence: CASSQMSTGSYVEGTEAFF. The chain recombines TRBV3-1 (or the pseudogene TRBV3-2) with TRBJ1-1, with TRBD1 as a possible D gene (6 bases). The CDR3 consists of 19 residues. The V and J ends lost 2 bases and 5 bases respectively, with 27 bases between them. The germline V gene encodes CDR1 LGHDT and CDR2 YNNKEL (reference sequence).